This T cell receptor (beta chain) appears in the sequencing data of a study of blood T cell repertoires in COVID-19. Study in general: PBMCs, B-cell-depleted T cells, or T cells were the source of the cDNA or gDNA that made up the material.

Living in 24 US areas, the participants were between roughly 18 and 89 years of age. Donors were grouped by their self-reported clinical history. The CDR3 loop spans 13 amino acids. Unmatched junction bases numbered 7, after V lost 10 bases and J lost 7 bases. The germline V gene has CDR1 WSHSY and CDR2 SAAADI. Methods used by the authors: For nucleated cells, counts were estimated from reference gene primer amplification. Some clones are missing from TCRdb's copy, which holds only in-frame ones; the method was immunoSEQ multiplex PCR. V and J calls and clone size are given by that table; D and trimming were obtained from the DNA. The sample consists of 150,000 to 180,000 clones, around 80% of them appearing once.

This rearrangement joins TRBV10-2 to TRBJ2-1, with 10 bases identical to TRBD1. This clonotype originated in a man in his forties or fifties who had recovered from COVID-19. The sequencing sample was made of PBMCs or T cells enriched from blood (not recorded which). The DNA of the CDR3 is TGCGCCACCGGGACAGGGGTTTGGAATGAGCAGTTCTTC. Encoded protein: CATGTGVWNEQFF.